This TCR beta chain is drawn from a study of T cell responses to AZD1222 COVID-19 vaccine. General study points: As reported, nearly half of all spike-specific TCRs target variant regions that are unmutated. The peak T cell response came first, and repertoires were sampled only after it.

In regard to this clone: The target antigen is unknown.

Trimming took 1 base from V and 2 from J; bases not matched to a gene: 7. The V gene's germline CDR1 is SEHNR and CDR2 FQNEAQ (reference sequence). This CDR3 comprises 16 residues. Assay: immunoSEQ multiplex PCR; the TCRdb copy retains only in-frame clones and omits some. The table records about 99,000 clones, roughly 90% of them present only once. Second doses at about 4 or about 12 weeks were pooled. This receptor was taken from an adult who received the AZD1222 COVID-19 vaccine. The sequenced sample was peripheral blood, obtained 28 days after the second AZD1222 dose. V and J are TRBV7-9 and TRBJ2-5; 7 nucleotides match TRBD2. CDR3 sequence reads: CASSLVNREGQETQYF. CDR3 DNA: TGTGCCAGCAGCTTAGTGAATAGGGAGGGGCAAGAGACCCAGTACTTC.